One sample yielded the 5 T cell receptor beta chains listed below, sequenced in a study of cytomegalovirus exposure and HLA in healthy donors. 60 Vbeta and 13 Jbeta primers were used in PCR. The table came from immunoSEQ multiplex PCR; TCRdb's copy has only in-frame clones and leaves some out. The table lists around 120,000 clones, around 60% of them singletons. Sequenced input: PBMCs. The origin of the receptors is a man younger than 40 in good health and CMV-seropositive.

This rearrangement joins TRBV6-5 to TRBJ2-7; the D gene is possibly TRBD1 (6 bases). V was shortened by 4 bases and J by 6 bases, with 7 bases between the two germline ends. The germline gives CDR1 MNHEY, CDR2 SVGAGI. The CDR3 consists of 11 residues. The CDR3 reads CASSWGPEQYF. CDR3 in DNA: TGTGCCAGCAGTTGGGGGCCCGAGCAGTACTTC.

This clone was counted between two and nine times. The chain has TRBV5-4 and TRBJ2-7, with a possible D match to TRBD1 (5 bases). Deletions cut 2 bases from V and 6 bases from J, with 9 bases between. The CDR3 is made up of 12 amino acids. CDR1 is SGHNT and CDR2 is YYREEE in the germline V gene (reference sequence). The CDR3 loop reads CASSFRQGEQYF. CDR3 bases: TGTGCCAGCAGCTTCCGGCAGGGCGAGCAGTACTTC.

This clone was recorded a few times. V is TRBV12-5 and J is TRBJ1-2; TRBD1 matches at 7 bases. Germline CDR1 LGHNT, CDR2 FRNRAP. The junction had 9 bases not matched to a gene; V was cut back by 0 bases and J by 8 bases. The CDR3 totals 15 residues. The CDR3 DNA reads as TGTGCTAGTGGTTTGGTACGAGGAGGGGGCCGGGGCTACACCTTC. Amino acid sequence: CASGLVRGGGRGYTF.

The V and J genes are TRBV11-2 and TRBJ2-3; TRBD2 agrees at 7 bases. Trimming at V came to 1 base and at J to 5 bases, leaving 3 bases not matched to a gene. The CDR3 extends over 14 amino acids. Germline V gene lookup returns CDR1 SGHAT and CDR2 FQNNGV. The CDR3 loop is CASSLAPGGDTQYF. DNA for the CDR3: TGTGCCAGCAGCTTAGCACCGGGGGGAGATACGCAGTATTTT.

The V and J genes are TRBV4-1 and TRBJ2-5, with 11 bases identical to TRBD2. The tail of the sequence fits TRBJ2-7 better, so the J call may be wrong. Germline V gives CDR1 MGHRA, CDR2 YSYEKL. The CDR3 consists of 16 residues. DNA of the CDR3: TGCGCCAGCAGCCAAGATAGCGGGGGGGAGAACTACGAGCAGTACTTC. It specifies CASSQDSGGENYEQYF.